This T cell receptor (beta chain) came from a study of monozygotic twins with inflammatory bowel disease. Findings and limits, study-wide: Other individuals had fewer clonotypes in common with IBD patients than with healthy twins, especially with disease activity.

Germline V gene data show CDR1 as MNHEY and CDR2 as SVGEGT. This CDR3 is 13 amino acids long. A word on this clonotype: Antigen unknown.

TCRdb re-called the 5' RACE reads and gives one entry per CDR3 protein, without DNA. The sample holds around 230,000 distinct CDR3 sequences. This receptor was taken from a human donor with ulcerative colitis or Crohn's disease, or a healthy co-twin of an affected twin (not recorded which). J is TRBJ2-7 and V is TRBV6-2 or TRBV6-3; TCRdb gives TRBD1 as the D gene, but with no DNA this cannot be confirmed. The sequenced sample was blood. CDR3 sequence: CASTWGQNYEQYF.